The 14 T cell receptor beta chains below come from one sample, sequenced in a study of cytomegalovirus exposure and HLA in healthy donors. The assay was immunoSEQ multiplex PCR, and TCRdb's table has in-frame clones only and misses some. The data hold approximately 97,000 clones, with approximately 95% observed a single time. Input material: PBMCs. These receptors originate from a woman between 25 and 40 years old in good health and CMV-seropositive.

The rearrangement joins TRBV5-4 to TRBJ2-7; 11 bases map to TRBD2. This CDR3 region has 15 residues. Trimming removed 2 bases from V and 4 bases from J; junction bases left unmatched: 5. Germline CDR1 SGHNT, CDR2 YYREEE (reference sequence). CDR3 region: CASSFSTSGSYEQYF. CDR3 DNA: TGTGCCAGCAGCTTTAGCACTAGCGGGAGTTACGAGCAGTACTTC.

The chain combines TRBV27 with TRBJ2-7; possibly TRBD1 for D (6 bases). The CDR3 totals 14 residues. V was cut by 1 base and J by 4 bases, with 11 bases left in between. Per germline, CDR1 MNHEY and CDR2 SMNVEV (reference sequence). DNA for the CDR3: TGTGCCAGCAGTTTATTGGGGGCCACATACGAGCAGTACTTC. This gives the protein CASSLLGATYEQYF.

V is TRBV21-1 and J is TRBJ2-7; TRBD1, the D gene given by the table, was not confirmed from the DNA. TRBV21-1 is noted as a pseudogene. The CDR3 covers 15 residues. The DNA of the CDR3 is TGTGCCAGCAGCCCCAGAAGGAACAGGGGTTACGAGCAGTACTTC. Translated: CASSPRRNRGYEQYF.

This chain links TRBV4-1 with TRBJ2-3; no reliable D call. The CDR3 contains 12 residues. Germline CDR1 is MGHRA and CDR2 is YSYEKL. Trimming removed 1 base from V and 5 bases from J, with 4 bases in between. The CDR3: CASSQARDTQYF. DNA for the CDR3: TGCGCCAGCAGCCAAGCTAGAGATACGCAGTATTTT.

The chain couples TRBV21-1 to TRBJ2-1; TRBD2, the D gene given by the table, was not confirmed from the DNA. TRBV21-1 represents a pseudogene. This CDR3 comprises 17 residues. CDR3 region: CASSKRVSGRSYNEQFF. The CDR3 coding sequence is TGTGCCAGCAGCAAGCGGGTTAGCGGGAGGTCCTACAATGAGCAGTTCTTC.

V gene TRBV28 combines with J gene TRBJ2-7; no reliable D call. CDR3 size: 15 residues. Trimming cost V 8 bases and J 0 bases, with 17 bases left between them. Germline V lookup: CDR1 MDHEN, CDR2 SYDVKM. In nucleotides, the CDR3 is TGTGCCAGCCGCGGCGTCTGGCTAGGCTCCTACGAGCAGTACTTC. Its protein product is CASRGVWLGSYEQYF.

This chain connects TRBV27 to TRBJ2-1; 9 positions match TRBD2. The junction had 10 bases not matched to a gene; V was cut back by 5 bases and J by 5 bases. This CDR3 comprises 16 residues. CDR1 and CDR2 from the germline V gene are MNHEY and SMNVEV (reference sequence). CDR3 DNA: TGTGCCAGCAGTGCCATCGGACTAGCGTCTGACAATGAGCAGTTCTTC. Translating gives CASSAIGLASDNEQFF.

This clone has only one observation. The V and J genes are TRBV18 and TRBJ2-7; TRBD1 agrees at 9 bases. This CDR3 spans 15 amino acids. Germline loops: CDR1 KGHSH, CDR2 LQKENI. J was trimmed by 6 bases and V by 4 bases; bases with no gene match: 10. CDR3 in DNA: TGTGCCAGCTCACTTGCCGGGACAGGGTCTAGCGAGCAGTACTTC. It specifies CASSLAGTGSSEQYF.

V is TRBV28 and J is TRBJ1-3, with D perhaps matching TRBD1 (6 bases). Trimming stripped 5 bases from V and 3 bases from J, with 17 bases between. There are 16 residues in the CDR3. Germline values: CDR1 MDHEN, CDR2 SYDVKM. The CDR3 loop reads CASSIIQGSGGNTIYF. CDR3 nucleotides: TGTGCCAGCAGTATTATCCAGGGGAGCGGTGGAAACACCATATATTTT.

The J gene is TRBJ2-2, the V gene TRBV5-6, with TRBD1 matching 7 bases. The CDR3 has 16 residues. The V and J ends lost 0 bases and 4 bases, in that order; junction bases with no gene match: 6. Germline V gives CDR1 SGHDT, CDR2 YYEEEE. The CDR3 coding sequence is TGTGCCAGCAGCTTGGATGCGACAGGGTCCACCGGGGAGCTGTTTTTT. Its translation is CASSLDATGSTGELFF. Complete variable domain (other parts from reference TRBV5-6 and TRBJ2-2): DAGVTQSPTHLIKTRGQQVTLRCSPKSGHDTVSWYQQALGQGPQFIFQYYEEEERQRGNFPDRFSGHQFPNYSSELNVNALLLGDSALYLCASSLDATGSTGELFFGEGSRLTVL.

The V and J genes are TRBV30 and TRBJ1-1; D gene ambiguous. The germline gives CDR1 GTSNPN, CDR2 SVGIG (reference sequence). The CDR3 covers 16 residues. Trimming stripped 2 bases from V and 0 bases from J, with 16 bases between. The CDR3 DNA reads as TGTGCCTGGAGTTTTCCCCGGGCGGGGATGAACACTGAAGCTTTCTTT. Encoded protein: CAWSFPRAGMNTEAFF.

This clone showed up just once. The chain recombines TRBV2 with TRBJ2-1; 9 nucleotides align to TRBD1. This CDR3 has 14 residues. Germline CDR1 is SNHLY and CDR2 is FYNNEI. Trimming cost V 7 bases and J 6 bases; bases outside gene matches: 7. CDR3 region: CASTPGTGINEQFF. The CDR3 DNA follows: TGTGCCAGCACACCCGGGACAGGGATCAATGAGCAGTTCTTC.

The chain has TRBV28 and TRBJ1-3; D is uncertain. Trimming took 6 bases from V and 0 from J, leaving 15 bases between them. CDR1 is MDHEN and CDR2 is SYDVKM in the germline V gene. This CDR3 has 16 residues. Written as DNA, the CDR3 is TGTGCCAGCAGACCCCCGGGGAGAAACTCTGGAAACACCATATATTTT. It translates to CASRPPGRNSGNTIYF.

A few counts support this clone. The rearrangement joins TRBV6-1 to TRBJ1-5; D ambiguous. Germline CDR1 MNHNS, CDR2 SASEGT. The V end lost 0 bases, the J end lost 6 bases, and 12 bases lay between the germline ends. The CDR3 covers 15 residues. The CDR3 nucleotides are TGTGCCAGCAGTGAAGCGATCGGGGTTGGTCAGCCCCAGCATTTT. Protein product: CASSEAIGVGQPQHF.